These 31 T cell receptor delta chains were sequenced from one sample in a study of γδ T cells in repeated Plasmodium falciparum infection. TCRdb redid clone calling on the multiplex PCR reads using CATT. The sample carries about 48,000 delta-chain clones, approximately 1.5% recorded once. Flow sorting of PBMC yielded separate Vgamma9/Vdelta2+ and Vdelta2-negative gammadelta T cell populations for bulk repertoire analysis. Sequenced sample: gamma-delta T cells from blood. The receptors shown here come from a pool of human donors (malaria-infected and uninfected, not separated).

By sample share, this clone is large (0.1 to 1%). The sample contains more than one DNA sequence encoding this CDR3. The chain has TRDV1 and TRDJ1; TRDD3 aligns across 13 bases. This CDR3 has 22 residues. V lost 5 bases, J lost 2 bases, and 23 bases stayed unmatched. CDR1 TSWWSYY and CDR2 QGS come from the germline V gene. CDR3 residues: CALGLPLGRSTGGYGTTDKLIF. The CDR3 DNA follows: TGTGCTCTTGGGCTCCCATTAGGCCGTAGTACTGGGGGATACGGTACTACCGATAAACTCATCTTT.

This clone has more than one count but fewer than ten. The chain carries TRDV1 and TRDJ1, with 8 positions matching TRDD2. TCRdb gives no J gene; it was assigned here by matching the DNA to germline. Looked up from germline, CDR1 is TSWWSYY and CDR2 is QGS. This CDR3 region has 14 residues. V shed 8 bases and J 9 bases; nucleotides not matched to a gene: 14. CDR3 nucleotides: TGTGCTCTTCTTCCTACGAAGGGGGACGGAGAACTCATCTTT. This sequence encodes CALLPTKGDGELIF.

As for this clone: A read error likely explains this, since a far larger clone differs by one base. Additional DNA sequences in this sample encode the identical CDR3. This rearrangement joins TRDV1 to TRDJ1; D call uncertain. The CDR3 extends over 12 amino acids. From germline, CDR1 is TSWWSYY and CDR2 QGS. The V end lost 4 bases, the J end lost 8 bases, and 11 bases lay between the germline ends. In DNA, the CDR3 is TGTGCTCTTGGGGCCGTGTCCCAAAAACTCATCTTT. This gives the protein CALGAVSQKLIF.

This clone was found a few times. A read error is likely here: a far larger clone is one base away. This sample also contains other DNA sequences that code for the same CDR3. V gene TRDV1 combines with J gene TRDJ1; D possibly uses TRDD2 or TRDD3 (5 bases each). TCRdb carries no J gene annotation; the J gene was assigned here by matching the DNA with germline. Germline-derived CDR1 and CDR2 are TSWWSYY and QGS. Trimming cost V 0 bases and J 5 bases, with 25 bases left between them. The CDR3 sequence is 19 residues long. The CDR3 coding sequence is TGTGCTCTTGGGGAACTCAGGGCCTACCCGGGGAGAAAGGCAGATAAACTCATCTTT. It yields the protein CALGELRAYPGRKADKLIF.

This clone was recorded a few times. TCRdb shows a much larger clone's protein in place of this DNA's translation, and the two differ at residue 19, likely through a read error; the protein shown is translated from the DNA. No J gene was called, and the V gene is TRDV1; TRDD3 reflects the table's D call only, with no check against the DNA. The germline gives CDR1 TSWWSYY, CDR2 QGS. This CDR3 spans 21 amino acids. Written as DNA, the CDR3 is TGTGCTCTTGGGGCCGCGCTCCGGCGCGGGATACGTTCCTGGGACACCCGACAGGTGTTTTTC. This gives the protein CALGAALRRGIRSWDTRQVFF.

Notes on this clone: A read error likely explains why the TCRdb protein, taken from a much larger clone, differs from this DNA's translation at residue 10; the protein shown is translated from the DNA. The chain has TRDV1 and TRDJ1; tentative D call: TRDD3 (6 bases). TCRdb gives no J gene; it was assigned here by matching the DNA to germline. This CDR3 spans 17 amino acids. Trimming left V 4 bases short and J 2 bases short, with 20 bases between. Per the germline V gene, CDR1 is TSWWSYY and CDR2 is QGS. The CDR3, as DNA: TGTGCTCTTGGGGCCGAAGGGGGGACCCTGGGTACCGATAAACTCATCTTT. Translation gives CALGAEGGTLGTDKLIF.

There are a few counts of this clone. A far larger clone is only one base removed, so a read error is likely. Different DNA sequences within this sample yield the same CDR3. The V call is TRDV1, the J call TRDJ1; a possible D gene is TRDD3 (5 bases). The J gene was missing in TCRdb and was found by matching the end of the DNA to germline. This CDR3 contains 17 residues. The germline gives CDR1 TSWWSYY, CDR2 QGS. Here the CDR3 reads CALGEAHPPLNTDKLIF. The DNA of the CDR3 is TGTGCTCTCGGGGAAGCTCATCCCCCTCTTAATACCGATAAACTCATCTTT.

This clone appeared many times. This rearrangement joins TRDV2 to TRDJ1; unclear D gene. Germline values: CDR1 GEAIGNYY, CDR2 EKD. Trimming shortened V by 3 bases and J by 0 bases, and 22 bases separated the two germline ends. The CDR3 runs to 18 residues. CDR3 residues: CACDLLNHEGGYTDKLIF. The CDR3 region has the DNA TGTGCCTGTGACCTACTGAACCACGAGGGAGGATACACCGATAAACTCATCTTT.

This clone was detected many times. TCRdb's protein does not match the DNA translation at residue 18; the protein provided is translated from the DNA. This chain joins TRDV1 and TRDJ1; 10 bases match TRDD3. CDR1 and CDR2 from the germline V gene are TSWWSYY and QGS. The CDR3 consists of 19 residues. The CDR3 loop is CALGEPTSFQLGDFDKLTF. The CDR3 DNA reads as TGTGCTCTTGGGGAACCTACTTCCTTCCAACTGGGGGATTTCGATAAACTCACCTTT.

The table lists this clone with a few counts. TCRdb's entry gives the protein of a much larger clone, which mismatches this DNA's translation at residue 7, likely from a read error; the protein reported here is translated from the DNA. The gene calls are TRDV1 and TRDJ1; possible D gene TRDD3, 5 bases. Here the J gene came from matching the DNA to germline, since TCRdb omits it. In germline, CDR1 is TSWWSYY, CDR2 QGS. This CDR3 has 16 residues. Trimming took 0 bases from V and 1 from J, leaving 12 bases between them. The CDR3 spells CALGELGVGSTDKLIF. In DNA form, the CDR3 reads TGTGCTCTTGGGGAACTGGGGGTGGGGTCCACCGATAAACTCATCTTT.

For this clone: The protein that TCRdb holds for this DNA derives from a much larger clone and differs from the translated DNA at residue 12, which likely indicates a read error; the protein shown here is translated from the DNA. The chain joins TRDV1 to TRDJ1, with TRDD3 matching 12 bases. J gave up 0 bases and V 3 bases, and 11 bases lay outside the gene matches. The CDR3 has 19 residues. Germline CDR1 reads TSWWSYY; CDR2 reads QGS. The CDR3 loop is CALGDRDWGIPGNTDKLIF. CDR3 nucleotide sequence: TGTGCTCTTGGGGACCGCGACTGGGGGATACCCGGAAACACCGATAAACTCATCTTT.

Comments on this clone: TCRdb assigns this DNA the protein of a much larger clone, which departs from its translation at residue 10; this likely reflects a read error, and the protein shown comes from translating the DNA. The chain couples TRDV1 to TRDJ1; TRDD3 is a possible D gene (5 bases). Matching the DNA to germline supplied the J gene, which TCRdb does not give. CDR3 length equals 22 residues. Trimming took off 0 bases at V and 4 bases at J, with 33 bases between the two ends. Germline V CDR1 and CDR2: TSWWSYY, QGS. This CDR3 reads CALGELVNQGLARGPRIDKLIF. DNA for the CDR3: TGTGCTCTTGGGGAACTCGTTAACCAGGGACTCGCCCGGGGACCACGCATCGATAAACTCATCTTT.

This clone has only a few counts. A far larger clone is one nucleotide away, so this likely arose from a read error. Other DNA sequences in this sample translate to the same CDR3. CDR3 protein: CALGDNKFRCSPYTDKLIF. The DNA of the CDR3 is TGTGCTCTTGGGGACAATAAATTTCGCTGTTCCCCGTACACTGATAAACTCATCTTT. The V gene is TRDV1, the J gene TRDJ1, with unresolved D. Here the J gene was assigned by germline matching of the DNA, as TCRdb has none. From germline, CDR1 is TSWWSYY and CDR2 QGS. The CDR3 has 19 residues.

This clone showed up many times. The protein held in TCRdb is that of a much larger clone and does not match this DNA's translation at residue 3, likely because of a read error; the protein shown is translated from the DNA. The rearrangement uses TRDV1 and TRDJ1; 8 bases match TRDD3. The J gene is not listed in TCRdb, so it was assigned here from a DNA match to germline. The V gene's germline CDR1 is TSWWSYY and CDR2 QGS. This CDR3 comprises 22 residues. The CDR3 sequence: CAFGELRLTFWGKTSYTDKLIF. The CDR3 DNA is TGTGCTTTTGGGGAACTAAGACTTACCTTCTGGGGGAAAACTAGCTACACCGATAAACTCATCTTT.

As to this clone: Given a far larger clone just one base away, this is likely a sequencing read error. Other DNA sequences of this sample code for an identical CDR3. The chain has TRDV1 and TRDJ1; 8 nucleotides line up with TRDD3. Here the J gene came from matching the DNA to germline, since TCRdb omits it. The germline CDR1 and CDR2 sequences are TSWWSYY and QGS. The CDR3 runs to 23 residues. CDR3 coding DNA: TGTGCTCTCGGGGAGCTAGCCCTACCCAACTTCCAGTTTGGGATACGCGTAACCGATAAACTCATCTTT. Its translation: CALGELALPNFQFGIRVTDKLIF.

This clone was picked up a small number of times. A far larger clone lies a single base away; this is likely a read error. Other DNA sequences within the sample encode an identical CDR3. There is no J gene call, but TRDV1 is given as the V gene; TRDD3, as called in the table, went unchecked against the DNA. Germline V gives CDR1 TSWWSYY, CDR2 QGS. CDR3 size: 19 residues. The CDR3 nucleotides are TGTGCTCTTGGGGAACTAGACCTAATTCTACTGGGGGATACCGATAAACTCATTTTT. Translating it yields CALGELDLILLGDTDKLIF.

A word on this clone: TCRdb shows a much larger clone's protein in place of this DNA's translation, and the two differ at residue 5, likely through a read error; the protein shown is translated from the DNA. This chain joins TRDV1 and TRDJ1; 13 bases are a match to TRDD3. TCRdb lists no J gene, so it was determined here by aligning the DNA to germline. Looked up from germline, CDR1 is TSWWSYY and CDR2 is QGS. V was pared by 8 bases and J by 1 base, with 16 bases of the junction left unmatched. This CDR3 is built from 19 residues. The CDR3 DNA reads TGTGCTCTTCTCGCCCCTCCAAACTGGGGGATACGGGGCACCGATAAACTCATCTTT. The encoded protein is CALLAPPNWGIRGTDKLIF.

On this clone itself: A far larger clone is only one base removed, so a read error is likely. Within the sample, other DNA sequences also encode this same CDR3. The rearrangement links TRDV1 to TRDJ1; TRDD3 matches 10 bases. This CDR3 is built from 21 residues. Germline CDR1 and CDR2: TSWWSYY and QGS. The CDR3 DNA reads as TGTGCTCTTGGATTCAGGCCTTCTTTCATTACTGGGGGATTCGACACCGATAAGCTCATCTTT. Translated: CALGFRPSFITGGFDTDKLIF.

On this clone: This likely came from a read error, as a far larger clone is one base away. Other DNA sequences within the sample encode an identical CDR3. The chain has TRDV1 and TRDJ1; the match to TRDD3 covers 10 bases. TCRdb lists no J gene, so it was determined here by aligning the DNA to germline. Germline trimming cut 3 bases from V and 0 bases from J; bases unmatched to any gene: 25. CDR3 length equals 23 residues. Germline CDR1 is TSWWSYY and CDR2 is QGS. This CDR3 reads CALGELLACGVGDTSRYTDKLIF. The DNA for the CDR3 is TGTGCTCTTGGGGAGCTATTGGCCTGCGGGGTGGGGGATACAAGCCGGTACACCGATAAACTCATCTTT.

The table lists this clone with many counts. This may come from a read error, since a much larger clone is one base off. This sequence joins TRDV1 and TRDJ1; D unclear. V lost 7 bases and J 1 base, leaving 22 bases between the germline ends. Germline CDR1 and CDR2: TSWWSYY and QGS. The length of the CDR3 is 17 residues. In nucleotides, the CDR3 is TGTGCTCTTGCTGGTCCTCCGGTCCTTTTGCCCACCGATAAACTCATCTTT. Translated: CALAGPPVLLPTDKLIF.

Details on this clone: This DNA's translation and the protein TCRdb lists, from a much larger clone, do not match at residue 8, likely due to a read error; the protein shown is translated from the DNA. V and J are TRDV2 and TRDJ1; the D is unclear. The V end lost 0 bases, the J end lost 2 bases, and 18 bases lay between the germline ends. The V gene's germline CDR1 is GEAIGNYY and CDR2 EKD. This CDR3 has 17 residues. CDR3 sequence reads: CACDTLLKATTTDKLIF. CDR3 sequence (DNA): TGTGCCTGTGACACCTTACTGAAGGCCACCACGACCGATAAACTCATCTTT.

The sample holds a few counts of this clone. A read error likely explains this, since a far larger clone differs by one base. Other DNA sequences in the same sample also yield this CDR3. The V gene is given as TRDV1, and no J gene call is available. The germline V gene has CDR1 TSWWSYY and CDR2 QGS. This CDR3 region has 16 residues. This chain's CDR3 is CALGEPFPPYTDKLIF. CDR3 DNA: TGTGCTCTTGGAGAGCCTTTTCCTCCTTACACCGATAAGCTCATCTTT.

Regarding this clone: The likely explanation is a read error, given a far larger clone one base away. This CDR3 is also generated by other DNA sequences in the sample. The V gene is TRDV1, but the J gene lacks a call; the D call of TRDD3 is as the table states it, not checked on the DNA. The CDR3 is 19 amino acids. Looked up from germline, CDR1 is TSWWSYY and CDR2 is QGS. The CDR3 protein is CALGELLSPRWGYTDKLIF. The CDR3 nucleotides read TGTGCTCTTGGGGAACTTCTCTCACCCCGATGGGGTTACACCGATAAGCTCATCTTT.

There are many counts of this clone. The gene calls are TRDV1 and TRDJ1; D remains ambiguous. CDR3 size: 19 residues. Germline assignment: CDR1 TSWWSYY and CDR2 QGS. With 4 bases removed from V and 0 bases from J, the gap between germline ends came to 24 bases. CDR3 loop: CALGGRINCSCRDTDKLIF. The CDR3 bases are TGTGCTCTTGGGGGACGTATAAACTGCTCGTGTAGGGACACCGATAAACTCATCTTT.

Regarding this clone: The protein recorded in TCRdb matches a much larger clone and deviates from this DNA's translation at residue 16, suggesting a read error; the protein here is obtained by translating the DNA. The rearrangement joins TRDV1 to TRDJ1, with TRDD2 matching 7 bases. The J gene was missing in TCRdb and was found by matching the end of the DNA to germline. Germline CDR1 reads TSWWSYY; CDR2 reads QGS. This CDR3 region has 19 residues. In DNA form, the CDR3 reads TGTGCTCTTGGGGATAACCTGCCTTCCTCTTTTCAGTTCACCGATAGACTCATCTTT. Translation: CALGDNLPSSFQFTDRLIF.

This clone occurred a few times. TCRdb pairs this DNA with a much larger clone's protein that differs at residue 7, likely a read error; the protein shown was translated from the DNA. The chain couples TRDV1 to TRDJ1; 7 nucleotides match TRDD3. TCRdb does not report a J gene; here it was assigned by matching the DNA to germline references. The germline CDR1 and CDR2 sequences are TSWWSYY and QGS. V trimming: 7 bases; J trimming: 7 bases; junction bases outside the gene matches: 21. The CDR3 has 17 residues. CDR3 residues: CALVPSPGDEELSKLIF. DNA for the CDR3: TGTGCTCTTGTTCCCAGCCCGGGGGATGAGGAGCTCTCTAAACTCATCTTT.

This clone has a handful of counts. A read error likely explains why the TCRdb protein, taken from a much larger clone, differs from this DNA's translation at residue 10; the protein shown is translated from the DNA. The J gene is TRDJ1, the V gene TRDV2, with 8 bases fitting TRDD3. The J gene, absent from TCRdb, was called here by matching the DNA to germline. There are 19 residues in the CDR3. The germline CDR1 and CDR2 sequences are GEAIGNYY and EKD. Unmatched junction bases numbered 18, after V lost 3 bases and J lost 1 base. Here the CDR3 DNA reads TGTGCCTGTGACTCCATATTACTGGGGGGTAGGAGGGGCACCGATAAACTCATCTTT. Amino acids: CACDSILLGGRRGTDKLIF.

In its sample, this clone was seen a few times. A read error likely explains why the TCRdb protein, taken from a much larger clone, differs from this DNA's translation at residue 11; the protein shown is translated from the DNA. The gene calls are TRDV2 and TRDJ1; D gene uncertain. Since TCRdb gives no J gene, matching the DNA to germline was used here to assign it. This CDR3 has 17 amino acids. Germline V gives CDR1 GEAIGNYY, CDR2 EKD. V was clipped by 0 bases and J by 1 base, with 17 bases between them. The CDR3 DNA sequence: TGTGCCTGTGACACCGTCGGAACGGGGCCTTGCACCGATAAACTCATCTTT. Protein product: CACDTVGTGPCTDKLIF.

With respect to this clone: TCRdb shows a much larger clone's protein in place of this DNA's translation, and the two differ at residue 5, likely through a read error; the protein shown is translated from the DNA. This chain connects TRDV1 to TRDJ1; D possibly uses TRDD2 or TRDD3 (9 bases each). TCRdb does not report a J gene; here it was assigned by matching the DNA to germline references. V was clipped by 4 bases and J by 8 bases, with 38 bases between them. Per germline, CDR1 TSWWSYY and CDR2 QGS. CDR3 length equals 21 residues. Written as DNA, the CDR3 is TGTGCTCTTGGGGGACTCCCCCTCAATGGCCTTCCTACTACTGGGGGACGAAAACTCATCTTT. Translated: CALGGLPLNGLPTTGGRKLIF.

A note on this clone: A far larger clone lies a single base away; this is likely a read error. The sample holds other DNA sequences that translate to the same CDR3. The chain joins TRDV2 to TRDJ1, with D perhaps matching TRDD3 (5 bases). TCRdb carries no J gene annotation; the J gene was assigned here by matching the DNA with germline. The CDR3 length is 19 residues. CDR1 GEAIGNYY and CDR2 EKD come from the germline V gene. The V and J ends lost 3 bases and 0 bases respectively, with 25 bases between them. The DNA of the CDR3 is TGTGCCTGTGACCCCCTCCGCTCACCGGGGGTCCCGTACACCGATAAACTCATCTTT. Translated, it gives CACDPLRSPGVPYTDKLIF.

Points on this clone: This likely came from a read error, as a far larger clone is one base away. Other DNA sequences in this specimen translate into the identical CDR3. This chain connects TRDV1 to TRDJ1; TRDD3 matches 10 bases. V dropped 9 bases and J dropped 9; count of bases not matched to a gene: 13. CDR3 size: 14 residues. Germline-derived CDR1 and CDR2 are TSWWSYY and QGS. DNA of the CDR3: TGTGCTCTCGCGGGCTACTGGGGGATCGAGGAACTCATCTTT. Its protein is CALAGYWGIEELIF.